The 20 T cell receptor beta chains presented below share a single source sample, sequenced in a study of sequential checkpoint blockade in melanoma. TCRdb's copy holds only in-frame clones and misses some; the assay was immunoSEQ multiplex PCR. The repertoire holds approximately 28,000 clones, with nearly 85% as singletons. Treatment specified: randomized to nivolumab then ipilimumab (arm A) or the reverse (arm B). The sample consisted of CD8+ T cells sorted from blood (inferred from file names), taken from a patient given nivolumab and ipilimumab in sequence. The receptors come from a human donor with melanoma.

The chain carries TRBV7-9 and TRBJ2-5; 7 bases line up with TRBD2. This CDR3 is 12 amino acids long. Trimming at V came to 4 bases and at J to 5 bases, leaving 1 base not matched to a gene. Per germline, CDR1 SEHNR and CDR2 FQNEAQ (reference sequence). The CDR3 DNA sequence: TGTGCCAGCAGCTGGGGGGGGGAGACCCAGTACTTC. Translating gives CASSWGGETQYF.

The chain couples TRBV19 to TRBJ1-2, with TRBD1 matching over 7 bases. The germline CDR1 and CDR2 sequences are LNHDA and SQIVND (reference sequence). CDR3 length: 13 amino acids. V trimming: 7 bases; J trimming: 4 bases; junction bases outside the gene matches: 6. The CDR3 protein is CASTSGQFYGYTF. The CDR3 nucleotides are TGTGCCAGTACCTCGGGACAGTTCTATGGCTACACCTTC.

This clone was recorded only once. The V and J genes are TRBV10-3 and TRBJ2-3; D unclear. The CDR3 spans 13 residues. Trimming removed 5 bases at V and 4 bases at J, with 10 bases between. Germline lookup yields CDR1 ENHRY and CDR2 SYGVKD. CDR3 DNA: TGTGCCATCAGTCCCCACTTGTCAGATACGCAGTATTTT. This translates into CAISPHLSDTQYF.

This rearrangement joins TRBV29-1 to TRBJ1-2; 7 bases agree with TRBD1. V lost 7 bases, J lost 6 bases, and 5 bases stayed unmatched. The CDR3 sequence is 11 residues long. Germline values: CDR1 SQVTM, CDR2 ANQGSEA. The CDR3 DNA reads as TGCAGCGCCGGGACAGAGGATGGCTACACCTTC. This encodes CSAGTEDGYTF.

CDR3 residues: CASSIEVDRLPGYGYTF. CDR3 nucleotides: TGTGCCAGTAGTATAGAAGTCGACAGGCTGCCGGGCTATGGCTACACCTTC. V is TRBV19 and J is TRBJ1-2; D possibly corresponds to TRBD1 (6 bases). Trimming pared 0 bases from V and 4 bases from J, leaving 18 bases between. This CDR3 is 17 amino acids long. Germline V gene sequence: CDR1 LNHDA, CDR2 SQIVND (reference sequence).

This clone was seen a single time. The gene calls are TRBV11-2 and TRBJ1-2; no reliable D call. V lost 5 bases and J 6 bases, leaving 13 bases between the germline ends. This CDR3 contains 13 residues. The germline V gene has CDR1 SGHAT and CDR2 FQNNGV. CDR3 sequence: CASSLTPGDGYTF. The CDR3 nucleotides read TGTGCCAGCAGCCTCACTCCCGGGGATGGCTACACCTTC.

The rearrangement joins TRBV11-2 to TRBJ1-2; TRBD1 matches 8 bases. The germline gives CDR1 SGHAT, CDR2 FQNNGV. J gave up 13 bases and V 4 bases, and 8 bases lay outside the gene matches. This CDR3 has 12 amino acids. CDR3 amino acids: CASSSSDRALTF. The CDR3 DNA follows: TGTGCCAGCAGCTCATCGGACAGGGCCCTCACCTTC.

The DNA of the CDR3 is TGTGCCAGCAGTTACCAGGGGAAGTATGGTGAAGCTTTCTTT. This sequence encodes CASSYQGKYGEAFF. J is TRBJ1-1 and V is TRBV6-5; perhaps TRBD1 as D (6 bases). V dropped 2 bases and J dropped 7 bases, with 14 bases sitting between them. Germline loops: CDR1 MNHEY, CDR2 SVGAGI. This CDR3 comprises 14 residues.

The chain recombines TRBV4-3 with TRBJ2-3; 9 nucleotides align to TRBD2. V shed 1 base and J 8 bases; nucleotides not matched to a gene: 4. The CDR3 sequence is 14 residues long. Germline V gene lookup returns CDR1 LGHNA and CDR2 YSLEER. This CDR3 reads CASSQVSGSFTQYF. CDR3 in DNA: TGCGCCAGCAGCCAAGTTAGCGGGAGTTTTACGCAGTATTTT.

In DNA, the CDR3 is TGTGCCAGTAGTATTTCAGTATACACTGAAGCTTTCTTT. Translated: CASSISVYTEAFF. The chain employs TRBV19 and TRBJ1-1, with D unclear. Germline V gene data show CDR1 as LNHDA and CDR2 as SQIVND (reference sequence). The V gene lost 3 bases and the J gene lost 3 bases, with 8 bases spanning the gap. The CDR3 runs to 13 residues.

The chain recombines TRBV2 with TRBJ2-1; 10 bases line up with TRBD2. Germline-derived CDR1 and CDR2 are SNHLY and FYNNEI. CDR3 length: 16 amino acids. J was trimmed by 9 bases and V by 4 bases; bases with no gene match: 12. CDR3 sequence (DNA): TGTGCCAGCAGTGCTGCCGGGACTAGCGCTTCTGGTGAGCAGTTCTTC. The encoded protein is CASSAAGTSASGEQFF.

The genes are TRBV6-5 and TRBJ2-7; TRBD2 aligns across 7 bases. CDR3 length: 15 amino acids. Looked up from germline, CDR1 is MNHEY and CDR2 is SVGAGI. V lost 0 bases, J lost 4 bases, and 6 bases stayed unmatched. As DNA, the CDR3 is TGTGCCAGCAGTTACTCAGGCGGGAGCGGATACGAGCAGTACTTC. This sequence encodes CASSYSGGSGYEQYF.

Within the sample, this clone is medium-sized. CDR3 sequence: CAISESSRSGPSTEAFF. CDR3 DNA sequence: TGTGCCATCAGTGAGTCGAGTCGTTCAGGGCCGAGCACTGAAGCTTTCTTT. The gene calls are TRBV10-3 and TRBJ1-1; TRBD1 is a possible D gene (5 bases). The CDR3 sequence is 17 residues long. Germline CDR1 is ENHRY and CDR2 is SYGVKD. V was shortened by 0 bases and J by 4 bases, with 18 bases between the two germline ends.

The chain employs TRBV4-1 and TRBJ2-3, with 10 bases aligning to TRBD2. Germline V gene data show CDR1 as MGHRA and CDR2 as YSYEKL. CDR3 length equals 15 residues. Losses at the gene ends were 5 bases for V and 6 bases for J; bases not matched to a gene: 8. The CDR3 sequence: CASSERTSGTDTQYF. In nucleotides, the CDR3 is TGCGCCAGCAGCGAAAGAACTAGCGGGACTGATACGCAGTATTTT.

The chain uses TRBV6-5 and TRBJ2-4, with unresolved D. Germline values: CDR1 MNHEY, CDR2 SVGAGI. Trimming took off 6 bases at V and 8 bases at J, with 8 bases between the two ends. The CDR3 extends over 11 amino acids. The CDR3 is CASSLRDIQYF. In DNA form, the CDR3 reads TGTGCCAGCAGCCTGAGAGACATTCAGTACTTC.

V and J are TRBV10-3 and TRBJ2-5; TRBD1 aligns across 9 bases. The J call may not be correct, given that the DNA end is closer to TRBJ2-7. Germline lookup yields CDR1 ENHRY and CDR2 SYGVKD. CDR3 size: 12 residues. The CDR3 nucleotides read TGTGCCATAGGGACAGGGATCAACGAGCAGTACTTC. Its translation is CAIGTGINEQYF.

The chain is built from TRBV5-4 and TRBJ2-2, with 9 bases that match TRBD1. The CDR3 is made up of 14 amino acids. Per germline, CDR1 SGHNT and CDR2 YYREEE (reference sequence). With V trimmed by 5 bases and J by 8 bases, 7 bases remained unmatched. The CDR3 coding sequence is TGTGCCAGCAGTTCGGACAGGGGAAAGGGGGAGCTGTTTTTT. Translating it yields CASSSDRGKGELFF.

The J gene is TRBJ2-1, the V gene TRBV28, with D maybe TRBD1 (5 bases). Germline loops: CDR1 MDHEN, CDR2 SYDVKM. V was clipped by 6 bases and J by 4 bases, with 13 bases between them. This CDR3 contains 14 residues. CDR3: CASRDNYFYNEQFF. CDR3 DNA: TGTGCCAGCAGGGACAACTACTTTTACAATGAGCAGTTCTTC.

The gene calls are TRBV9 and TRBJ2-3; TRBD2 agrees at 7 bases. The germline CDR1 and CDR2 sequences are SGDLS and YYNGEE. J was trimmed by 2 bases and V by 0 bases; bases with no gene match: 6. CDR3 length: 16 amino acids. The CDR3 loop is CASSVGLAPTTDTQYF. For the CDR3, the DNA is TGTGCCAGCAGCGTAGGACTAGCTCCAACCACAGATACGCAGTATTTT.

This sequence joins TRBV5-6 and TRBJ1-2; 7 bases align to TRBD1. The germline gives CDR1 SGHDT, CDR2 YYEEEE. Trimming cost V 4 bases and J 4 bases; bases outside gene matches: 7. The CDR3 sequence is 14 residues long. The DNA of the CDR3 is TGTGCCAGCAGCCTCACTCCAGGGGGCTATGGCTACACCTTC. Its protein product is CASSLTPGGYGYTF.